The following is a TCR beta chain sequence with its context. Its specificity is unknown. TCRdb independently ran MiXCR on the 5' RACE reads; one entry per CDR3 protein. The sample consists of around 480,000 distinct CDR3 sequences, about 13% of them appearing once. This CDR3 has 17 amino acids. Germline values: CDR1 MNHEY, CDR2 SVGAGI. J was trimmed by 3 bases and V by 0 bases; bases with no gene match: 5. The sample comes from a study of identical twins. Whole-study results and caveats: Researchers reported excess low generation probability among twin-shared out-of-frame alpha sequences. Models underestimated TCR alpha sharing (out-of-frame) in monozygotic twins. Twins' excess sharing was less marked for out-of-frame beta sequences. Reduced insertions were recorded for abundant cord blood beta clonotypes, with no such pattern in memory repertoires.

The sample also formed part of further work on yellow fever vaccine responses in identical twins.

This chain connects TRBV6-5 to TRBJ2-5, with 12 bases lining up with TRBD2. The receptor comes from a woman younger than 35 in good health. The sample consisted of CD4+ T cells sorted from blood. The CDR3 bases are TGTGCCAGCAGTTACTCTGCGACTAGCGGGGGAAAAGAGACCCAGTACTTC. Translated: CASSYSATSGGKETQYF.